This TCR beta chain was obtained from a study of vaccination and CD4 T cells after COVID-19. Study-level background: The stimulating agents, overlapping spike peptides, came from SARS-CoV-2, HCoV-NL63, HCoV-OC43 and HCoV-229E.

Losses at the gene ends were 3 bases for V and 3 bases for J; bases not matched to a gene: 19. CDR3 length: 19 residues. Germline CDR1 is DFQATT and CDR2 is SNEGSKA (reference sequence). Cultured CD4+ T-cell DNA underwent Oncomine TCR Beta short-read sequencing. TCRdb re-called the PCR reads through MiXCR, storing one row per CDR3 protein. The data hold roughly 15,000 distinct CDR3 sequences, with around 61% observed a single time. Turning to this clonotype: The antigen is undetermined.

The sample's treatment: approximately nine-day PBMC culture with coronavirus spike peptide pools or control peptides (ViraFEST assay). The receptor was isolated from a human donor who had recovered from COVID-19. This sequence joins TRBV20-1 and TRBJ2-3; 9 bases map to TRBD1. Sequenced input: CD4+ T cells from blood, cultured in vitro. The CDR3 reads CSASPGTGWPGAETDTQYF. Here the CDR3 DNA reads TGCAGTGCTAGCCCCGGGACAGGGTGGCCGGGAGCGGAAACAGATACGCAGTATTTT.